This paragraph reports one TCR beta chain. How the authors handled the data: Estimation of nucleated cell counts relied on the amplification of reference gene primers. TCRdb keeps only in-frame clones here, not all; method: immunoSEQ multiplex PCR. V and J calls and clone size are copied from that table; D and trimming were computed from the DNA. The sample records a few hundred thousand clones, roughly 86% being singletons. These data come from a study of blood T cell repertoires in COVID-19. Study in general: Donors in the United States, Italy and Spain gave samples during acute or convalescent COVID-19. PBMCs, B-cell-depleted T cells, or T cells provided the cDNA or gDNA that made up the material.

Between the trimmed V and J ends, which lost 0 bases and 0 bases, there was a span of 12 bases. The germline CDR1 and CDR2 sequences are SGHRS and YFSETQ. The CDR3 extends over 16 amino acids. The sequence was obtained from an older man with acute or convalescent COVID-19. The chain joins TRBV5-1 to TRBJ1-1, with D possibly being TRBD1 (6 bases). Material: peripheral blood. CDR3 in amino acids: CASSLEQGNLNTEAFF. The CDR3 DNA sequence: TGCGCCAGCAGCTTGGAACAGGGCAATTTGAACACTGAAGCTTTCTTT.